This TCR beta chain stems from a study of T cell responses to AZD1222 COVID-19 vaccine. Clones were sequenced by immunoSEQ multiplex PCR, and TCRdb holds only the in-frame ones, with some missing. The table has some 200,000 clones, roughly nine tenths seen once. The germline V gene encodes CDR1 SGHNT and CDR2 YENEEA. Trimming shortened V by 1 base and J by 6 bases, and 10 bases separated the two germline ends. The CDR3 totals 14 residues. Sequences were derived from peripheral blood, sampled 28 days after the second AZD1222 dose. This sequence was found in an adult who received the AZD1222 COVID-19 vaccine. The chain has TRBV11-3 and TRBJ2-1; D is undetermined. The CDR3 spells CASSLVSVGNEQFF. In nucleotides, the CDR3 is TGTGCCAGCAGCTTAGTGAGCGTCGGCAATGAGCAGTTCTTC.